This T cell receptor beta chain is from a study of human T cells and chemical hapten exposure. A single record per CDR3 protein comes from TCRdb applying MiXCR to the RACE reads. Among about 380,000 distinct CDR3 sequences, roughly 4.8% were seen once, and the ten largest hold approximately 2.1%. Time point noted: patch test 1, 2 weeks after DPC sensitization. As for treatment: therapeutic diphenylcyclopropenone sensitization with weekly scalp DPC. There are 12 residues in the CDR3. Germline CDR1 is SGHAT and CDR2 is FQNNGV. The V gene lost 5 bases and the J gene lost 6 bases, with 8 bases spanning the gap. This clonotype has ten or more counts.

The sequence was collected from a woman aged 50 to 65 with alopecia areata. Some clones in this sample may be carry-over from other donors' samples. The chain links TRBV11-2 to TRBJ2-1; D is uncertain. The sequences come from whole blood, collected in connection with sensitization to the hapten diphenylcyclopropenone (DPC). The CDR3, as DNA: TGTGCCAGCAGCCCGTACAGCAATGAGCAGTTCTTC. It translates to CASSPYSNEQFF.